This T cell receptor beta chain derives from a study of blood T cell repertoires in COVID-19. Study at large: The samples span acute and convalescent COVID-19 from the United States, Italy and Spain.

The protocol was immunoSEQ multiplex PCR, while the TCRdb copy is restricted to in-frame clones and leaves out a portion. There are about 290,000 clones in the sample; 85% occur only once, and around 4.5% lies in the top ten. The CDR3 sequence is 18 residues long. Germline assignment: CDR1 MDHEN and CDR2 SYDVKM. V lost 5 bases to trimming and J lost 3 bases, with 24 bases between them. This chain connects TRBV28 to TRBJ2-3; perhaps TRBD2 as D (6 bases). The origin of this receptor is a woman in her forties or fifties with active or convalescent COVID-19. The sample taken for sequencing was peripheral blood. The CDR3 DNA sequence: TGTGCCAGCAGTCCGACTTTTAACGGGAGCCCAGGGACAGATACGCAGTATTTT. It is translated as CASSPTFNGSPGTDTQYF.